This is a list of T cell receptor beta chains from one sample in a study of shared clonotypes between healthy human individuals. Clones were sequenced by immunoSEQ multiplex PCR, and TCRdb holds only the in-frame ones, with some missing. The table lists about 320,000 clones, about nine tenths of them singletons. Source material: memory CD8+ T cells sorted from blood. These receptors were taken from a man in his late teens or twenties in good health. Each CDR3 is given with its conserved first and last residue. The D gene is left open where the match is weak. Clone size is given for some rows only: seen once, a few or many times, or a class if the clone is expanded.

v_gene: TRBV7-2
abundance: -
j_gene: TRBJ2-7
d_gene: TRBD2
CDR3aa: CASSPPGLADYEQYF
CDR3nt: TGTGCCAGCAGCCCGCCGGGACTAGCGGATTACGAGCAGTACTTC

v_gene: TRBV13
abundance: -
j_gene: TRBJ2-2
d_gene: -
CDR3aa: CASSLSRDYYRTGELFF
CDR3nt: TGTGCCAGCAGCTTAAGCAGGGATTATTATAGGACCGGGGAGCTGTTTTTT

v_gene: TRBV28
abundance: -
j_gene: TRBJ2-5
d_gene: TRBD1
CDR3aa: CASSLHPPRQGYQETQYF
CDR3nt: TGTGCCAGCAGTTTACATCCACCGAGACAGGGATACCAAGAGACCCAGTACTTC

v_gene: TRBV9
abundance: -
j_gene: TRBJ2-1
d_gene: TRBD1
CDR3aa: CASTRDSSYNEQFF
CDR3nt: TGTGCCAGCACCCGGGACAGCTCCTACAATGAGCAGTTCTTC

v_gene: TRBV6-6
abundance: -
j_gene: TRBJ1-6
d_gene: -
CDR3aa: CASSPNRGTNSPLHF
CDR3nt: TGTGCCAGCAGTCCTAATCGCGGGACTAATTCACCCCTCCACTTT

v_gene: TRBV6-5
abundance: once
j_gene: TRBJ2-1
d_gene: -
CDR3aa: CASSSYEPLGQFF
CDR3nt: TGTGCCAGCAGTTCCTACGAACCCCTGGGGCAGTTCTTC

v_gene: TRBV5-1
abundance: once
j_gene: TRBJ2-1
d_gene: -
CDR3aa: CASSFNNEQFF
CDR3nt: TGCGCCAGCAGCTTTAATAATGAGCAGTTCTTC

v_gene: TRBV7-9
abundance: -
j_gene: TRBJ2-1
d_gene: TRBD2
CDR3aa: CASSSTDGTSGRGEQFF
CDR3nt: TGTGCCAGCAGCTCGACAGACGGGACTAGCGGGAGGGGTGAGCAGTTCTTC

v_gene: TRBV27
abundance: -
j_gene: TRBJ2-1
d_gene: -
CDR3aa: CASRRGGRTEYNEQFF
CDR3nt: TGTGCCAGCAGGCGAGGAGGGCGAACCGAATACAATGAGCAGTTCTTC

v_gene: TRBV6-1
abundance: -
j_gene: TRBJ2-7
d_gene: TRBD2
CDR3aa: CASSVAGAYEQYF
CDR3nt: TGTGCCAGCAGTGTAGCGGGGGCCTACGAGCAGTACTTC

v_gene: TRBV6-5
abundance: few
j_gene: TRBJ1-1
d_gene: -
CDR3aa: CASSLVPTGARAEAFF
CDR3nt: TGTGCCAGCAGTTTAGTCCCCACGGGGGCAAGGGCTGAAGCTTTCTTT

v_gene: TRBV6-5
abundance: -
j_gene: TRBJ1-2
d_gene: -
CDR3aa: CASSYGRGFRRGYTF
CDR3nt: TGTGCCAGCAGTTACGGTAGGGGGTTTAGGCGCGGCTACACCTTC

v_gene: TRBV27
abundance: once
j_gene: TRBJ1-5
d_gene: TRBD1
CDR3aa: CASSLTGGNNQPQHF
CDR3nt: TGTGCCAGCAGTTTGACAGGGGGAAACAATCAGCCCCAGCATTTT

v_gene: TRBV7-3
abundance: -
j_gene: TRBJ2-7
d_gene: TRBD2
CDR3aa: CASSLRVQRGSYEQYF
CDR3nt: TGTGCCAGCAGCTTAAGAGTCCAGCGGGGGTCCTACGAGCAGTACTTC

v_gene: TRBV7-8
abundance: -
j_gene: TRBJ2-3
d_gene: TRBD1
CDR3aa: CASSLGGQGSTDTQYF
CDR3nt: TGTGCCAGCAGCCTGGGTGGACAGGGTTCCACAGATACGCAGTATTTT

v_gene: TRBV13
abundance: -
j_gene: TRBJ2-7
d_gene: -
CDR3aa: CASSSLGEAGPYEQYF
CDR3nt: TGTGCCAGCAGCTCCCTCGGCGAGGCGGGGCCCTACGAGCAGTACTTC

v_gene: TRBV12-5
abundance: -
j_gene: TRBJ1-2
d_gene: -
CDR3aa: CASGLGPTYGYTF
CDR3nt: TGTGCTAGTGGTCTCGGGCCAACCTATGGCTACACCTTC

v_gene: TRBV27
abundance: -
j_gene: TRBJ2-1
d_gene: -
CDR3aa: CASRGGLPYNEQFF
CDR3nt: TGTGCCAGCAGGGGGGGGCTACCTTACAATGAGCAGTTCTTC

v_gene: TRBV6-5
abundance: -
j_gene: TRBJ2-1
d_gene: TRBD2
CDR3aa: CASSRLAGGRNEQFF
CDR3nt: TGTGCCAGCAGCCGACTAGCGGGAGGAAGGAATGAGCAGTTCTTC

v_gene: TRBV2
abundance: -
j_gene: TRBJ2-7
d_gene: -
CDR3aa: CATTGLSYEQYF
CDR3nt: TGTGCCACCACAGGGCTCTCCTACGAGCAGTACTTC

v_gene: TRBV30
abundance: -
j_gene: TRBJ2-3
d_gene: -
CDR3aa: CAWSLEIGTDTQYF
CDR3nt: TGTGCCTGGAGTTTGGAAATTGGGACAGATACGCAGTATTTT

v_gene: TRBV19
abundance: -
j_gene: TRBJ2-7
d_gene: TRBD1
CDR3aa: CASSIWGTGAYEQYF
CDR3nt: TGTGCCAGTAGTATATGGGGGACAGGGGCCTACGAGCAGTACTTC

v_gene: TRBV4-3
abundance: many
j_gene: TRBJ2-5
d_gene: TRBD2
CDR3aa: CASSQSAGVWETQYF
CDR3nt: TGCGCCAGCAGCCAATCCGCGGGAGTCTGGGAGACCCAGTACTTC

v_gene: TRBV9
abundance: once
j_gene: TRBJ1-1
d_gene: -
CDR3aa: CASSVGPGPTADTEAFF
CDR3nt: TGTGCCAGCAGCGTAGGTCCAGGGCCCACCGCCGACACTGAAGCTTTCTTT

v_gene: TRBV2
abundance: -
j_gene: TRBJ2-3
d_gene: TRBD2
CDR3aa: CASSRLAGVDTQYF
CDR3nt: TGTGCCAGCAGTAGACTAGCGGGGGTTGATACGCAGTATTTT

v_gene: TRBV11-2
abundance: many
j_gene: TRBJ2-7
d_gene: -
CDR3aa: CASSSHGGTYEQYF
CDR3nt: TGTGCCAGCAGCTCCCATGGGGGGACCTACGAGCAGTACTTC

v_gene: TRBV4-2
abundance: once
j_gene: TRBJ1-2
d_gene: -
CDR3aa: CASSQVWRHGYTF
CDR3nt: TGTGCCAGCAGCCAAGTTTGGCGTCATGGCTACACCTTC

v_gene: TRBV6-5
abundance: once
j_gene: TRBJ2-1
d_gene: -
CDR3aa: CASGPAGGNEQFF
CDR3nt: TGTGCCAGTGGGCCTGCAGGAGGCAATGAGCAGTTCTTC

v_gene: TRBV30
abundance: -
j_gene: TRBJ2-3
d_gene: -
CDR3aa: CAWSGPFSWATDTQYF
CDR3nt: TGTGCCTGGAGTGGCCCCTTTAGCTGGGCAACAGATACGCAGTATTTT

v_gene: TRBV19
abundance: -
j_gene: TRBJ1-5
d_gene: TRBD1
CDR3aa: CASSIGTANQPQHF
CDR3nt: TGTGCCAGTAGTATTGGGACAGCGAATCAGCCCCAGCATTTT

v_gene: TRBV4-1
abundance: -
j_gene: TRBJ1-1
d_gene: -
CDR3aa: CASSQDHSQTEAFF
CDR3nt: TGCGCCAGCAGCCAAGATCACAGCCAGACTGAAGCTTTCTTT

v_gene: TRBV2
abundance: few
j_gene: TRBJ1-4
d_gene: -
CDR3aa: CASTLTGPNEKLFF
CDR3nt: TGTGCCAGCACTCTGACAGGCCCTAATGAAAAACTGTTTTTT

v_gene: TRBV27
abundance: -
j_gene: TRBJ2-1
d_gene: -
CDR3aa: CASSLSAGGGYNEQFF
CDR3nt: TGTGCCAGCAGTTTATCGGCAGGGGGAGGGTACAATGAGCAGTTCTTC

v_gene: TRBV7-9
abundance: -
j_gene: TRBJ2-3
d_gene: TRBD1
CDR3aa: CASSFTGTGARTDTQYF
CDR3nt: TGTGCCAGCAGCTTCACCGGGACAGGGGCGAGGACAGATACGCAGTATTTT

v_gene: TRBV27
abundance: few
j_gene: TRBJ1-4
d_gene: TRBD1
CDR3aa: CASRQQGVDEKLFF
CDR3nt: TGTGCCAGCAGACAACAGGGGGTAGATGAAAAACTGTTTTTT

v_gene: TRBV4-1
abundance: -
j_gene: TRBJ1-5
d_gene: TRBD1
CDR3aa: CASKPGGLGQPQHF
CDR3nt: TGCGCCAGCAAACCAGGGGGTTTGGGTCAGCCCCAGCATTTT

v_gene: TRBV9
abundance: -
j_gene: TRBJ2-3
d_gene: -
CDR3aa: CASSPEGIRDTQYF
CDR3nt: TGTGCCAGCAGCCCAGAGGGGATCAGGGATACGCAGTATTTT

v_gene: TRBV10-3
abundance: -
j_gene: TRBJ2-1
d_gene: -
CDR3aa: CAISENNEQFF
CDR3nt: TGTGCCATCAGTGAGAACAATGAGCAGTTCTTC

v_gene: TRBV6-5
abundance: -
j_gene: TRBJ1-2
d_gene: -
CDR3aa: CASSYAETGLLYGYTF
CDR3nt: TGTGCCAGCAGTTATGCGGAGACGGGTTTACTCTATGGCTACACCTTC

v_gene: TRBV4-3
abundance: once
j_gene: TRBJ2-3
d_gene: TRBD2
CDR3aa: CASSHSPGAGGGTDTQYF
CDR3nt: TGCGCCAGCAGCCATTCCCCGGGAGCGGGAGGGGGCACAGATACGCAGTATTTT

v_gene: TRBV5-4
abundance: -
j_gene: TRBJ1-2
d_gene: TRBD1
CDR3aa: CASSPRQGFLYGYTF
CDR3nt: TGTGCCAGCAGCCCTCGACAGGGATTCCTCTATGGCTACACCTTC

v_gene: TRBV7-2
abundance: -
j_gene: TRBJ1-1
d_gene: -
CDR3aa: CASSLESGGYTEAFF
CDR3nt: TGTGCCAGCAGCTTAGAGTCGGGGGGATACACTGAAGCTTTCTTT

v_gene: TRBV7-9
abundance: -
j_gene: TRBJ2-7
d_gene: -
CDR3aa: CASSPMLDAPNYEQYF
CDR3nt: TGTGCCAGCAGCCCGATGTTGGACGCCCCTAATTACGAGCAGTACTTC

v_gene: TRBV10-1
abundance: -
j_gene: TRBJ2-3
d_gene: TRBD2
CDR3aa: CASSEGLAGSRDTQYF
CDR3nt: TGCGCCAGCAGTGAGGGACTAGCGGGGTCCAGGGATACGCAGTATTTT

v_gene: TRBV27
abundance: -
j_gene: TRBJ2-7
d_gene: TRBD1
CDR3aa: CASSWDRVLEQYF
CDR3nt: TGTGCCAGCAGTTGGGACAGGGTGCTCGAGCAGTACTTC

v_gene: TRBV6-6
abundance: -
j_gene: TRBJ2-3
d_gene: TRBD1
CDR3aa: CASSFAPGQGTDTQYF
CDR3nt: TGTGCCAGCAGTTTCGCCCCGGGACAGGGAACAGATACGCAGTATTTT

v_gene: TRBV18
abundance: -
j_gene: TRBJ2-7
d_gene: TRBD2
CDR3aa: CASSPGTSYDEQYF
CDR3nt: TGTGCCAGCTCACCCGGGACTAGCTACGACGAGCAGTACTTC

v_gene: TRBV10-2
abundance: once
j_gene: TRBJ2-3
d_gene: -
CDR3aa: CASSEKIYSPTDTQYF
CDR3nt: TGCGCCAGCAGTGAAAAAATCTATTCCCCAACAGATACGCAGTATTTT

v_gene: TRBV28
abundance: -
j_gene: TRBJ2-7
d_gene: TRBD2
CDR3aa: CASSPVGGGNEQYF
CDR3nt: TGTGCCAGCAGCCCGGTGGGGGGAGGGAACGAGCAGTACTTC

v_gene: TRBV29-1
abundance: -
j_gene: TRBJ2-1
d_gene: -
CDR3aa: CSVVGSLGHNEQFF
CDR3nt: TGCAGCGTTGTTGGGTCCCTGGGTCACAATGAGCAGTTCTTC

v_gene: TRBV6-4
abundance: -
j_gene: TRBJ2-7
d_gene: -
CDR3aa: CASNLYRRRGVSYEQYF
CDR3nt: TGTGCCAGCAACCTATATCGACGCAGGGGCGTGTCCTACGAGCAGTACTTC

v_gene: TRBV14
abundance: few
j_gene: TRBJ2-7
d_gene: TRBD1
CDR3aa: CASSPPMIGTGLHEQYF
CDR3nt: TGTGCCAGCAGCCCCCCGATGATCGGGACAGGGCTCCACGAGCAGTACTTC

v_gene: TRBV9
abundance: -
j_gene: TRBJ1-2
d_gene: -
CDR3aa: CASSVESSGGPNFYGYTF
CDR3nt: TGTGCCAGCAGCGTAGAGAGTTCGGGAGGCCCCAATTTCTATGGCTACACCTTC

v_gene: TRBV7-9
abundance: -
j_gene: TRBJ1-1
d_gene: -
CDR3aa: CASSLVGWKNTEAFF
CDR3nt: TGTGCCAGCAGCTTAGTGGGCTGGAAGAACACTGAAGCTTTCTTT

v_gene: TRBV27
abundance: -
j_gene: TRBJ2-1
d_gene: TRBD1
CDR3aa: CASSFPGQINNEQFF
CDR3nt: TGTGCCAGCAGTTTCCCGGGACAGATCAACAATGAGCAGTTCTTC

v_gene: TRBV7-6
abundance: -
j_gene: TRBJ2-1
d_gene: TRBD2
CDR3aa: CASSPSGISYNEQFF
CDR3nt: TGTGCCAGCAGTCCTAGCGGAATCTCCTACAATGAGCAGTTCTTC

v_gene: TRBV5-6
abundance: -
j_gene: TRBJ2-7
d_gene: -
CDR3aa: CASSRSFSYEQYF
CDR3nt: TGTGCCAGCAGTAGGTCCTTTTCCTACGAGCAGTACTTC

v_gene: TRBV5-1
abundance: -
j_gene: TRBJ2-3
d_gene: TRBD1
CDR3aa: CASSLGRDRVTDTQYF
CDR3nt: TGCGCCAGCAGCTTGGGCCGGGACAGGGTCACAGATACGCAGTATTTT

v_gene: TRBV5-1
abundance: -
j_gene: TRBJ2-5
d_gene: -
CDR3aa: CASSAGRETQYF
CDR3nt: TGCGCCAGCAGCGCCGGACGCGAGACCCAGTACTTC

v_gene: TRBV9
abundance: -
j_gene: TRBJ2-1
d_gene: TRBD2
CDR3aa: CASSVAGLAGGPLYNEQFF
CDR3nt: TGTGCCAGCAGCGTAGCGGGACTAGCGGGAGGTCCCCTCTACAATGAGCAGTTCTTC